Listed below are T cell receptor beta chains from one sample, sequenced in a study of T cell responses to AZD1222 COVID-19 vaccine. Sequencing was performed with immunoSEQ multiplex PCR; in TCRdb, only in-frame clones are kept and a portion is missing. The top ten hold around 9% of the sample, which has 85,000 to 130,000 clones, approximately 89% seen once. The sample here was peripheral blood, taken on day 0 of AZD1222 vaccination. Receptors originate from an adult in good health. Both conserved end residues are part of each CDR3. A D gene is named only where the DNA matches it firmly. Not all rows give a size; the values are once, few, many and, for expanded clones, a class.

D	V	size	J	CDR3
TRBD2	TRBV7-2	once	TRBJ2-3	CASSLARLAGGTDTQYF
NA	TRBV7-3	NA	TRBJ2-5	CASSLNGPGTQEETQYF
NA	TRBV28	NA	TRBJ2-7	CASSSQREQYF
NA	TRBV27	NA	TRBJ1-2	CASSPGGSRRGYTF
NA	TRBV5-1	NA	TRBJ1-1	CASSLNPQGGNTEAFF
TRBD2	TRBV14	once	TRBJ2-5	CASSQGSGRGETQYF
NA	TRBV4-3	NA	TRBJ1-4	CASSQERRTNEKLFF
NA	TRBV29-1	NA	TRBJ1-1	CSVDSRGGTEAFF
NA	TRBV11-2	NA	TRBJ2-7	CASSSGTGDEQYF
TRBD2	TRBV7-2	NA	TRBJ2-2	CASLPRIGGGNTGELFF
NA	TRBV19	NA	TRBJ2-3	CASSITDTQYF
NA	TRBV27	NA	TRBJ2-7	CASSPGLEQYF
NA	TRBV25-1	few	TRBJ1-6	CASSVSGESYNSPLHF
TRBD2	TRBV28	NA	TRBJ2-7	CASSWALAGSSYEQYF
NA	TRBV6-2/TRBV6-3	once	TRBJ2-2	CASSYSSTNTGELFF
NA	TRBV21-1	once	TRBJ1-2	CASSKDRGTSPSLINPNYGYTF
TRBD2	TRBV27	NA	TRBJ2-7	CASSSRTSGVYEQYF
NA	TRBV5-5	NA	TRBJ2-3	CASSLEGQNTDTQYF
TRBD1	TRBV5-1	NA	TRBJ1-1	CASNWGDRLMNTEAFF
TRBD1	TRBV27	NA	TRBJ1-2	CASSPPLRTGASGYTF
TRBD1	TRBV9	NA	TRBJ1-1	CASSVQQGRITEAFF
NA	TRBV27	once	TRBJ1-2	CASTVYPGDYGYTF
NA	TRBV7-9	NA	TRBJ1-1	CASSPGPGTEAFF
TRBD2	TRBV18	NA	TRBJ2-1	CASSPTSGGNNEQFF
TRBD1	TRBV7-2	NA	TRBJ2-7	CASSTGTVYEQYF
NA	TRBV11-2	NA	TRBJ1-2	CASSLVRGGFGGYTF
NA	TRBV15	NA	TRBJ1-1	CATSRVKGNTEAFF
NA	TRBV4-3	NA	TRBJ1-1	CASSPRGVTEAFF
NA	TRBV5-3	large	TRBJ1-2	CARSPRRVPGYTF
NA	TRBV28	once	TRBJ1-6	CASGDQNSPLHF
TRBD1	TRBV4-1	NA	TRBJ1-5	CASSLGQSNQPQHF
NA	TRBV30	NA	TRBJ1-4	CAWTRGGNEKLFF
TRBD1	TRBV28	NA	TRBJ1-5	CASSRRGKSGNQPQHF
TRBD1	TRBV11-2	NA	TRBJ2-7	CASTHGQGTYEQYF
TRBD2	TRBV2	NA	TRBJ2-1	CASSDSGRFDNEQFF
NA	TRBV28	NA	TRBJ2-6	CASSLWGGSGANVLTF
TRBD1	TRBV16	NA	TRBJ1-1	CASSLKYRGTGGLNTEAFF
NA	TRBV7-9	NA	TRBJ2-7	CASSLALGSGEQYF
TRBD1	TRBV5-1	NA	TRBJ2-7	CASSGGQGPYEQYF
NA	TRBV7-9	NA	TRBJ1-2	CASSLSVGGYGYTF
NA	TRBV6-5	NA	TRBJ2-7	CASTKQGVHEQYF
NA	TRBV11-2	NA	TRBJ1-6	CASSLVREGANSPLHF
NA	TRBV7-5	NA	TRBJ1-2	CARSHTGVYGYTF
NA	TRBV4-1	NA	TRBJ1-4	CASSPGHPGTTNEKLFF
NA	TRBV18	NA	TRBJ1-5	CASSIGKGNQPQHF
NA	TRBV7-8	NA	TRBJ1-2	CASSLLSQGAYGYTF
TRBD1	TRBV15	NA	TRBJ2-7	CATSRGTGPYEQYF
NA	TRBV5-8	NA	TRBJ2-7	CASSPMASSYEQYF
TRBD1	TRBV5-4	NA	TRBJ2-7	CASSSGQASSYEQYF
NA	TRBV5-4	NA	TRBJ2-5	CASSGSRNQETQYF
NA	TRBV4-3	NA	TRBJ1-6	CASSQDYRGGFRNSPLHF
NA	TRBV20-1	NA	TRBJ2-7	CSADEGYEQYF
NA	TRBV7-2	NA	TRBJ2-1	CASSHGVSTNEQFF